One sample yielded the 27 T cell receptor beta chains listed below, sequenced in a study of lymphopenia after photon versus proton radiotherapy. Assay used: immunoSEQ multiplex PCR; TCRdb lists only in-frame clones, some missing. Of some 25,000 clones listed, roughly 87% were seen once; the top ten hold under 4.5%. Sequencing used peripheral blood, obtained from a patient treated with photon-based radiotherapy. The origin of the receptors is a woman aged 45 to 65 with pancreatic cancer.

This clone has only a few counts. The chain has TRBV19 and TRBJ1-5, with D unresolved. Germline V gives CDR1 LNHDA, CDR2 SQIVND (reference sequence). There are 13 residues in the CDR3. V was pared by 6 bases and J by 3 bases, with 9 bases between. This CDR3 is CASRFAVNQPQHF. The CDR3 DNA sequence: TGTGCCAGTAGATTCGCGGTCAATCAGCCCCAGCATTTT.

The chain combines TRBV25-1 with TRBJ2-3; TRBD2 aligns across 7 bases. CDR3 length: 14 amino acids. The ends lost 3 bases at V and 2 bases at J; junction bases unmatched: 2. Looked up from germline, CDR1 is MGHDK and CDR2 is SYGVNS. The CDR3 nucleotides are TGTGCCAGCAGTGAGGGGGGGGTCACAGATACGCAGTATTTT. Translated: CASSEGGVTDTQYF. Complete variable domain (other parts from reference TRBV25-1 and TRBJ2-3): EADIYQTPRYLVIGTGKKITLECSQTMGHDKMYWYQQDPGMELHLIHYSYGVNSTEKGDLSSESTVSRIRTEHFPLTLESARPSHTSQYLCASSEGGVTDTQYFGPGTRLTVL.

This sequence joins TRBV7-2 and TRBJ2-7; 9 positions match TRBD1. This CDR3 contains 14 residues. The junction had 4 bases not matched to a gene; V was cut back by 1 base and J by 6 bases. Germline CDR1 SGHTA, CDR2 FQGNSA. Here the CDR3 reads CASSLGGQGREQYF. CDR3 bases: TGTGCCAGCAGCTTAGGGGGACAGGGACGCGAGCAGTACTTC.

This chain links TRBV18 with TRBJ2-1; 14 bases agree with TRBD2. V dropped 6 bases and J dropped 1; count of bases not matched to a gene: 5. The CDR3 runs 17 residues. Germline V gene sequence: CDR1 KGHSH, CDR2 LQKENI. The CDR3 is CASSGTSGSKSYNEQFF. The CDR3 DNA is TGTGCCAGCTCCGGGACTAGCGGGAGCAAATCCTACAATGAGCAGTTCTTC. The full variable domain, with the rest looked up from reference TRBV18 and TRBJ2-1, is NAGVMQNPRHLVRRRGQEARLRCSPMKGHSHVYWYRQLPEEGLKFMVYLQKENIIDESGMPKERFSAEFPKEGPSILRIQQVVRGDSAAYFCASSGTSGSKSYNEQFFGPGTRLTVL.

The DNA of the CDR3 is TGTGCCAGCAGCTTTCTCGGGACAGGGCTGACAGATACGCAGTATTTT. Its protein product is CASSFLGTGLTDTQYF. The genes are TRBV7-9 and TRBJ2-3; 9 bases align to TRBD1. CDR3 length: 16 residues. Germline trimming cut 3 bases from V and 3 bases from J; bases unmatched to any gene: 7. Germline V CDR1 and CDR2: SEHNR, FQNEAQ (reference sequence). Supplemented by reference TRBV7-9 and TRBJ2-3, the full variable domain reads DTGVSQNPRHKITKRGQNVTFRCDPISEHNRLYWYRQTLGQGPEFLTYFQNEAQLEKSRLLSDRFSAERPKGSFSTLEIQRTEQGDSAMYLCASSFLGTGLTDTQYFGPGTRLTVL.

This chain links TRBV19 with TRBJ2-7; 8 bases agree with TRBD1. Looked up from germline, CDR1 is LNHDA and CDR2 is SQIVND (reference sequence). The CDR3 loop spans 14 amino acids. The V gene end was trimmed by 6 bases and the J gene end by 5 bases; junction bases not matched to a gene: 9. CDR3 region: CASRRQGSNDEQYF. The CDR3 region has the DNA TGTGCCAGTAGGCGACAGGGGTCGAACGACGAGCAGTACTTC.

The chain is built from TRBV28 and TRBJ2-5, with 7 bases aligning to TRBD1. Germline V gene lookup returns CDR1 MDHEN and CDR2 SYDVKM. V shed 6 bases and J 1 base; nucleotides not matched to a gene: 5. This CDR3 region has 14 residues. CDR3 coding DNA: TGTGCCAGCAGCCCGTGGGACAGCCAAGAGACCCAGTACTTC. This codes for CASSPWDSQETQYF.

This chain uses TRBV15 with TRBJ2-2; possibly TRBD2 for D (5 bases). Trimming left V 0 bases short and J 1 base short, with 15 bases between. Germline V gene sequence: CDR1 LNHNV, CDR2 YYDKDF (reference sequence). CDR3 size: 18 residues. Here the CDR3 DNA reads TGTGCCACCAGCAGAGATCCTACGAGTCGGGGGAACACCGGGGAGCTGTTTTTT. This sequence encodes CATSRDPTSRGNTGELFF.

DNA of the CDR3: TGTGCCAGTTCCTCCGGGACTTATCTTGAAAAACTGTTTTTT. This codes for CASSSGTYLEKLFF. The chain carries TRBV28 and TRBJ1-4; TRBD1 might be the D (5 bases). Trimming took 9 bases from V and 7 from J, leaving 18 bases between them. The V gene's germline CDR1 is MDHEN and CDR2 SYDVKM. This CDR3 is built from 14 residues.

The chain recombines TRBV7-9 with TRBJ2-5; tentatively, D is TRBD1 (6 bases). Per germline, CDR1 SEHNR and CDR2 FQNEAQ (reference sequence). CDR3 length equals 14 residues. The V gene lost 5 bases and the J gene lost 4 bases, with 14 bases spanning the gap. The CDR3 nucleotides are TGTGCCAGCAGCGCCCTGGGACACGGAGAGACCCAGTACTTC. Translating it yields CASSALGHGETQYF.

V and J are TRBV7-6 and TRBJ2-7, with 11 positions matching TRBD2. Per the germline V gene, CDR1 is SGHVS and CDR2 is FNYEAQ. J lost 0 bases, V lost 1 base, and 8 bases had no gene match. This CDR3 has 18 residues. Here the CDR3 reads CASSLGVAGGPSSYEQYF. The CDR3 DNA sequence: TGTGCCAGCAGCTTAGGGGTAGCGGGAGGGCCGAGCTCCTACGAGCAGTACTTC. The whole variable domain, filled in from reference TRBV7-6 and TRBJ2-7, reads GAGVSQSPRYKVTKRGQDVALRCDPISGHVSLYWYRQALGQGPEFLTYFNYEAQQDKSGLPNDRFSAERPEGSISTLTIQRTEQRDSAMYRCASSLGVAGGPSSYEQYFGPGTRLTVT.

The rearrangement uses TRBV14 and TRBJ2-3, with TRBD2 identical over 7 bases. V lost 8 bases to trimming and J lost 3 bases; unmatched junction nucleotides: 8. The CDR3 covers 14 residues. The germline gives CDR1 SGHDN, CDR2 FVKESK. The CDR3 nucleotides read TGTGCCAGCGCCATGGGCGGGGGAACAGATACGCAGTATTTT. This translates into CASAMGGGTDTQYF. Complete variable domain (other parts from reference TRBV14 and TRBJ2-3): EAGVTQFPSHSVIEKGQTVTLRCDPISGHDNLYWYRRVMGKEIKFLLHFVKESKQDESGMPNNRFLAERTGGTYSTLKVQPAELEDSGVYFCASAMGGGTDTQYFGPGTRLTVL.

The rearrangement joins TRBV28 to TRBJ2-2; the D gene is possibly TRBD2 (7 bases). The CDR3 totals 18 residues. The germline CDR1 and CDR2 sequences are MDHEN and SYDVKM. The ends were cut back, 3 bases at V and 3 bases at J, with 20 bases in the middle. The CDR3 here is CASSLLRGGAVDTGELFF. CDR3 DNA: TGTGCCAGCAGTTTGCTCCGTGGGGGGGCGGTAGACACCGGGGAGCTGTTTTTT.

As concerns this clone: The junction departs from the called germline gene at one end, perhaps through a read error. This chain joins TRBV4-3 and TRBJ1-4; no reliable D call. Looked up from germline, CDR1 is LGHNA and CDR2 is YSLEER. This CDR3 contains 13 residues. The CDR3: CASSQDVGANSSF. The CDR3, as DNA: TGCGCCAGCAGCCAAGATGTGGGTGCTAACTCGTCTTTT.

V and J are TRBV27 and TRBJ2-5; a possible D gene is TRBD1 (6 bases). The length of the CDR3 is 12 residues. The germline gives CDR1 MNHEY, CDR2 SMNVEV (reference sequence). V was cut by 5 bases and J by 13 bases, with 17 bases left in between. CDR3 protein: CASSQPGTPMYF. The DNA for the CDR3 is TGTGCCAGCAGTCAACCCGGGACACCAATGTACTTC.

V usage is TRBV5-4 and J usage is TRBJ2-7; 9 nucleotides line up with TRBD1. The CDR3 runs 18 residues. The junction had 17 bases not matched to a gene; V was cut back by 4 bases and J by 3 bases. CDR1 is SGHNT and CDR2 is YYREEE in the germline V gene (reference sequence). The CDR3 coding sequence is TGTGCCAGCAGCCCGCGTCCCGGGACAGGGATAGGAGTCTACGAGCAGTACTTC. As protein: CASSPRPGTGIGVYEQYF.

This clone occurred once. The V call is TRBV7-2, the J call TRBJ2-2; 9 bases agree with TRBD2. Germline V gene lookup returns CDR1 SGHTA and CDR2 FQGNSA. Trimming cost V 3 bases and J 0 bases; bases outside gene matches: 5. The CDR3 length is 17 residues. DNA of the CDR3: TGTGCCAGCAGCTTCCCTAGCGGGATCGCGAACACCGGGGAGCTGTTTTTT. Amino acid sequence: CASSFPSGIANTGELFF.

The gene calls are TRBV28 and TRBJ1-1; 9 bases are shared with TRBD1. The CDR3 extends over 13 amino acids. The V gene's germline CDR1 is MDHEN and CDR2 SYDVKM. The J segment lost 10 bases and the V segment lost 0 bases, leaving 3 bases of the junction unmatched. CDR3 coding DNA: TGTGCCAGCAGTTTATGGGGACAGGGTTCAGCTTTCTTT. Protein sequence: CASSLWGQGSAFF.

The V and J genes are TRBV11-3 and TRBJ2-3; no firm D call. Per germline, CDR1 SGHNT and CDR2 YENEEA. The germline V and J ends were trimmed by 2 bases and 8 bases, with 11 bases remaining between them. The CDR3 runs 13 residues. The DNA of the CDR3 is TGTGCCAGCAGCTTAACCGGGTCCATTACGCAGTATTTT. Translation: CASSLTGSITQYF. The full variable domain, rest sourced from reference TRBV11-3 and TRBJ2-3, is EAGVVQSPRYKIIEKKQPVAFWCNPISGHNTLYWYLQNLGQGPELLIRYENEEAVDDSQLPKDRFSAERLKGVDSTLKIQPAELGDSAVYLCASSLTGSITQYFGPGTRLTVL.

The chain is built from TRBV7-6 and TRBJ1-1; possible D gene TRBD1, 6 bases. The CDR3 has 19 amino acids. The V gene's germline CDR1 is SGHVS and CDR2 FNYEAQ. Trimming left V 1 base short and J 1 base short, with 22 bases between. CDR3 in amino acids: CASSLVPDRLVTWNTEAFF. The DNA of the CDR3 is TGTGCCAGCAGCTTAGTGCCCGACAGGTTAGTGACTTGGAACACTGAAGCTTTCTTT.

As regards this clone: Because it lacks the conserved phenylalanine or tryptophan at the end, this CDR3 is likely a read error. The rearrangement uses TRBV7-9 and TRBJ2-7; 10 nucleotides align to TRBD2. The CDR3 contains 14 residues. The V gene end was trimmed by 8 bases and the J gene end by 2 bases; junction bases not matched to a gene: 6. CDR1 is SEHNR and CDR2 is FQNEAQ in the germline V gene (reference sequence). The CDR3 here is CASSSGRIPYEQYL. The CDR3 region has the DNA TGTGCCAGCTCTAGCGGGAGAATCCCCTACGAGCAGTACCTC.

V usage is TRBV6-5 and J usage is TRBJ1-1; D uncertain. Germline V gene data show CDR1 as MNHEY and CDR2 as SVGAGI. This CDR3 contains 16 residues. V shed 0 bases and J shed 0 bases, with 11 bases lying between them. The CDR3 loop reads CASSYSGLRVNTEAFF. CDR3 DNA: TGTGCCAGCAGTTACTCAGGGCTAAGGGTGAACACTGAAGCTTTCTTT.

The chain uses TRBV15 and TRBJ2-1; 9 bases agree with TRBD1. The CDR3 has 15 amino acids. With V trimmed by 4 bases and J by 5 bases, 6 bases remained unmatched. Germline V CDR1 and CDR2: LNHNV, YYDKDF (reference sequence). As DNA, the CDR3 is TGTGCCACCAGCACTTACCGGGACAGGGACAATGAGCAGTTCTTC. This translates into CATSTYRDRDNEQFF.

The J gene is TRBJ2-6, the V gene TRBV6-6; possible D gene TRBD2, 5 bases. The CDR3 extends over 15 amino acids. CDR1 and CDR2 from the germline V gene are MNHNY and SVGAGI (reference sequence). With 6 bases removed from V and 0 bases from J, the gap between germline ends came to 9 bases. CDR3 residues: CASSPGGSGANVLTF. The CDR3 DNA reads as TGTGCCAGCAGCCCTGGAGGCTCTGGGGCCAACGTCCTGACTTTC.

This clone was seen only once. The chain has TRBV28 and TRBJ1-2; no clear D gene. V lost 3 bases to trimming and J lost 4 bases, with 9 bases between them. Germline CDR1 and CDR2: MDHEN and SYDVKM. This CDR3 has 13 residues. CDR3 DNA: TGTGCCAGCAGTTTGCGGGAGGTCTATGGCTACACCTTC. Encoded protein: CASSLREVYGYTF.

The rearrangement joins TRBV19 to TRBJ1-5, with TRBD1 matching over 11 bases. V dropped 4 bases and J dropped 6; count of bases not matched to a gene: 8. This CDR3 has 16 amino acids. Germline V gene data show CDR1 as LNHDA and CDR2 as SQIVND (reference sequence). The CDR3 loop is CASSRRTGGVGQPQHF. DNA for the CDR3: TGTGCCAGTAGTAGGAGGACAGGGGGCGTAGGTCAGCCCCAGCATTTT.

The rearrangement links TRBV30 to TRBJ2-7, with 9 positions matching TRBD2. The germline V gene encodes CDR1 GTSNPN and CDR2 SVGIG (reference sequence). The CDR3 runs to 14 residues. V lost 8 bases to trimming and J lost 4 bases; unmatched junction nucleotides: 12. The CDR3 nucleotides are TGTGCCGTTAGCGGGAGTGGTGGAGGGTACGAGCAGTACTTC. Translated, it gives CAVSGSGGGYEQYF.